A selection of T cell receptor beta chains follows, all from one sample in a study of T-cell memory formation after mild COVID-19. TCRdb reprocessed the 5' RACE reads via MiXCR and lists one record per CDR3 protein. In the table there are over 300,000 distinct CDR3 sequences, more than 20% of which are singletons. Sequencing was performed on PBMCs or a T cell subset sorted from them (not recorded which). The receptor source for this set is a young man who had mild COVID-19 (a few samples of this study predate the infection). Cell type and time point are not known. Both conserved end residues are part of each CDR3.

CDR3 length: 15
J gene: TRBJ2-3
V gene: TRBV7-3
CDR3 protein: CASSFRTSGVDTQYF

CDR3 length: 14
J gene: TRBJ2-2
V gene: TRBV6-4
CDR3 protein: CASSDQGATGELFF

CDR3 length: 17
J gene: TRBJ2-3
V gene: TRBV28
CDR3 protein: CASSLSPSSGDTDTQYF

CDR3 length: 13
J gene: TRBJ2-4
V gene: TRBV12-3/TRBV12-4
CDR3 protein: CASSLRGVNIQYF

CDR3 length: 15
J gene: TRBJ1-4
V gene: TRBV4-1
CDR3 protein: CASSHRQGFAEKLFF

CDR3 length: 16
J gene: TRBJ2-1
V gene: TRBV4-1
CDR3 protein: CASSQGGVSSYNEQFF

CDR3 length: 15
J gene: TRBJ2-7
V gene: TRBV4-2
CDR3 protein: CASSQDPGSFAEQYF

CDR3 length: 15
J gene: TRBJ1-4
V gene: TRBV4-3
CDR3 protein: CASSAEDRRDEKLFF

CDR3 length: 12
J gene: TRBJ2-2
V gene: TRBV12-3/TRBV12-4
CDR3 protein: CASKGGGGELFF

CDR3 length: 16
J gene: TRBJ2-2
V gene: TRBV5-1
CDR3 protein: CASSLGGAPITGELFF

CDR3 length: 12
J gene: TRBJ1-1
V gene: TRBV6-1
CDR3 protein: CASSERGDGAFF

CDR3 length: 13
J gene: TRBJ1-1
V gene: TRBV2
CDR3 protein: CASRTTLQGSAFF

CDR3 length: 12
J gene: TRBJ1-1
V gene: TRBV5-6
CDR3 protein: CASSLATAEAFF

CDR3 length: 14
J gene: TRBJ2-7
V gene: TRBV11-2
CDR3 protein: CASSRPSGGYEQYF

CDR3 length: 14
J gene: TRBJ1-5
V gene: TRBV2
CDR3 protein: CASGLGRANQPQHF

CDR3 length: 15
J gene: TRBJ2-7
V gene: TRBV4-1
CDR3 protein: CASSATYHGEEEQYF

CDR3 length: 15
J gene: TRBJ2-2
V gene: TRBV9
CDR3 protein: CASSVEAMNTGELFF

CDR3 length: 13
J gene: TRBJ2-1
V gene: TRBV27
CDR3 protein: CASSFGTSDEQFF

CDR3 length: 13
J gene: TRBJ2-5
V gene: TRBV12-3/TRBV12-4
CDR3 protein: CASRPPIEETQYF

CDR3 length: 16
J gene: TRBJ2-3
V gene: TRBV5-1
CDR3 protein: CASSLEQRGGTDTQYF

CDR3 length: 11
J gene: TRBJ2-5
V gene: TRBV24-1
CDR3 protein: CATGGEETQYF

CDR3 length: 16
J gene: TRBJ2-6
V gene: TRBV5-1
CDR3 protein: CASREGPGSGANVLTF

CDR3 length: 24
J gene: TRBJ2-3
V gene: TRBV7-9
CDR3 protein: CASRLLPGTPGRGRLIVHTDTQYF

CDR3 length: 13
J gene: TRBJ2-3
V gene: TRBV10-2
CDR3 protein: CASSVGGRDTQYF

CDR3 length: 15
J gene: TRBJ2-3
V gene: TRBV20-1
CDR3 protein: CSASDRTSFTDTQYF

CDR3 length: 13
J gene: TRBJ1-2
V gene: TRBV24-1
CDR3 protein: CATSRDSTYGYTF

CDR3 length: 14
J gene: TRBJ1-2
V gene: TRBV5-5
CDR3 protein: CASSPGDSNYGYTF

CDR3 length: 16
J gene: TRBJ2-7
V gene: TRBV29-1
CDR3 protein: CSVEGVGVPRGREQYF

CDR3 length: 13
J gene: TRBJ1-1
V gene: TRBV10-2
CDR3 protein: CASRGVRNSEAFF

CDR3 length: 14
J gene: TRBJ2-5
V gene: TRBV10-3
CDR3 protein: CAISDRGFSETQYF

CDR3 length: 12
J gene: TRBJ1-2
V gene: TRBV29-1
CDR3 protein: CSVERQNYGYTF

CDR3 length: 15
J gene: TRBJ1-1
V gene: TRBV6-5
CDR3 protein: CASSYEAGGIAEAFF

CDR3 length: 16
J gene: TRBJ2-7
V gene: TRBV4-1
CDR3 protein: CASRQYWTGLTYEQYF

CDR3 length: 17
J gene: TRBJ2-3
V gene: TRBV5-1
CDR3 protein: CASGNVEDGGLKDTQYF

CDR3 length: 14
J gene: TRBJ2-2
V gene: TRBV5-1
CDR3 protein: CATSPGQASGELFF

CDR3 length: 14
J gene: TRBJ1-2
V gene: TRBV6-5
CDR3 protein: CASSYNAGGYGYTF

CDR3 length: 15
J gene: TRBJ2-3
V gene: TRBV7-9
CDR3 protein: CASSPTGLGTDTQYF

CDR3 length: 14
J gene: TRBJ2-1
V gene: TRBV5-1
CDR3 protein: CASSLDFSYNEQFF

CDR3 length: 13
J gene: TRBJ1-2
V gene: TRBV7-2
CDR3 protein: CASSPWLGYGYTF

CDR3 length: 14
J gene: TRBJ2-7
V gene: TRBV6-2/TRBV6-3
CDR3 protein: CASRTGTWTKGQYF

CDR3 length: 17
J gene: TRBJ2-3
V gene: TRBV12-3/TRBV12-4
CDR3 protein: CASSLEVALTSTDTQYF

CDR3 length: 15
J gene: TRBJ1-1
V gene: TRBV4-1
CDR3 protein: CASSQDRRVNTEAFF

CDR3 length: 13
J gene: TRBJ1-2
V gene: TRBV5-8
CDR3 protein: CASSFDNFYGYTF

CDR3 length: 11
J gene: TRBJ2-5
V gene: TRBV10-3
CDR3 protein: CAIRNQETQYF

CDR3 length: 16
J gene: TRBJ2-7
V gene: TRBV19
CDR3 protein: CASSTPGTSGGYEQYF

CDR3 length: 15
J gene: TRBJ1-2
V gene: TRBV4-1
CDR3 protein: CASSPRVGTSYGYTF

CDR3 length: 12
J gene: TRBJ1-2
V gene: TRBV12-3/TRBV12-4
CDR3 protein: CASRDRNYGYTF

CDR3 length: 15
J gene: TRBJ1-6
V gene: TRBV6-2/TRBV6-3
CDR3 protein: CASSPLDPRSSPLHF

CDR3 length: 16
J gene: TRBJ2-5
V gene: TRBV27
CDR3 protein: CASSPWSSGPQETQYF

CDR3 length: 15
J gene: TRBJ2-3
V gene: TRBV7-2
CDR3 protein: CASSFAQGRADTQYF

CDR3 length: 15
J gene: TRBJ2-1
V gene: TRBV3-1
CDR3 protein: CASSLIQGSYNEQFF

CDR3 length: 12
J gene: TRBJ1-1
V gene: TRBV18
CDR3 protein: CASSPRTTEAFF

CDR3 length: 14
J gene: TRBJ2-5
V gene: TRBV12-3/TRBV12-4
CDR3 protein: CASSHDRDYETQYF

CDR3 length: 15
J gene: TRBJ1-2
V gene: TRBV29-1
CDR3 protein: CSVDLRGAKVDGYTF

CDR3 length: 17
J gene: TRBJ2-2
V gene: TRBV7-9
CDR3 protein: CASSLPKRGYNTGELFF